This T cell receptor beta chain was captured by sequencing in a study of blood T cell repertoires in COVID-19. Study-wide context: COVID-19 samples, acute and convalescent, were from the United States, Italy and Spain. PBMCs, B-cell-depleted T cells, or T cells were the source of the cDNA or gDNA that made up the material.

Seattle's enrolled individuals joined amid active infection and were then monitored longitudinally. In the original processing: How many nucleated cells were present was estimated from reference gene primer amplification. Assay: immunoSEQ multiplex PCR; the TCRdb copy retains only in-frame clones and omits some. The V and J calls and clone size are taken from that table; D and trimming were inferred from the DNA. The table lists 150,000 to 180,000 clones, approximately 80% of them singletons. V was cut by 1 base and J by 8 bases, with 17 bases left in between. CDR3 length equals 16 residues. Germline assignment: CDR1 SGHVS and CDR2 FNYEAQ.

The specimen was peripheral blood. The J gene is TRBJ1-4, the V gene TRBV7-6; D is possibly TRBD1 (6 bases). The receptor's source is a woman aged 55-70 years with COVID-19, enrolled during active disease. The CDR3 loop reads CASSLGVGGQGEKLFF. As DNA, the CDR3 is TGTGCCAGCAGCTTAGGGGTCGGGGGGCAGGGAGAAAAACTGTTTTTT.